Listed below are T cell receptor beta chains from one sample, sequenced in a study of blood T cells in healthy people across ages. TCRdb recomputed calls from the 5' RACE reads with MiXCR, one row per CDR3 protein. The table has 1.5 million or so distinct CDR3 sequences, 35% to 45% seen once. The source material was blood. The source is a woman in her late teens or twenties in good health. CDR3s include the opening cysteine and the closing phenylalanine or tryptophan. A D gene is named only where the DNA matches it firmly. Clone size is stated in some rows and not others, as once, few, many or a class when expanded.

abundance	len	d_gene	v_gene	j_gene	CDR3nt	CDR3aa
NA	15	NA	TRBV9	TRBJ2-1	TGTGCCAGCAGCCCCCGGAGAGGGATTAACAATGAGCAGTTCTTC	CASSPRRGINNEQFF
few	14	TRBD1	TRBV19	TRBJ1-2	TGTGCCAGTAGGGGAAAGACAGGGATAGAAGGCTACACCTTC	CASRGKTGIEGYTF
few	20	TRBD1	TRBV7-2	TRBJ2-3	TGTGCCAGCAGCTTACTAGCCCGGGACAGGGAATCGGGGAGCACAGATACGCAGTATTTT	CASSLLARDRESGSTDTQYF
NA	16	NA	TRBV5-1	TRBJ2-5	TGCGCCAGCAGCTCTACGGGACAAAGGTACCAAGAGACCCAGTACTTC	CASSSTGQRYQETQYF
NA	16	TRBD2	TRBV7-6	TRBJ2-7	TGTGCCAGCAGCTTAGATATAGCGGGGGGCCACAATGAGCAGTACTTC	CASSLDIAGGHNEQYF
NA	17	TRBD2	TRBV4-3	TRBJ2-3	TGCGCCAGCAGCCAAGATAGCGGGTACACTAGCACAGATACGCAGTATTTT	CASSQDSGYTSTDTQYF
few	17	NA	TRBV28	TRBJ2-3	TGTGCCAGCAGAATGGGGTGGGACTTGGCAAAAACAGATACGCAGTATTTT	CASRMGWDLAKTDTQYF
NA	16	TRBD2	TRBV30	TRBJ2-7	TGTGCCTGGACCCTAGCGGGGGGGACCTTTTACAATGAGCAGTACTTC	CAWTLAGGTFYNEQYF
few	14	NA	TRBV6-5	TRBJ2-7	TGTGCCAGCACGTACCAGGGAGATCTCTACGAGCAGTACTTC	CASTYQGDLYEQYF
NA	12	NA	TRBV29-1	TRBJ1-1	TGCAGCGTTGAAGACAGGGATACTGAAGCTTTCTTT	CSVEDRDTEAFF
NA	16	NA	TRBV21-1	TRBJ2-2	TGTGCCAGCAATCCCCCACGGGAGGGCGGCACCGGGGAGCTGTTTTTT	CASNPPREGGTGELFF
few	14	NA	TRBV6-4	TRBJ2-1	TGTGCCAGCAGACGACAGCTTACTGCCCATGAGCAGTTCTTC	CASRRQLTAHEQFF
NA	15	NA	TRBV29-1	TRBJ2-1	TGCAGCGTTGGGCCGACCGACAACTCCTACAATGAGCAGTTCTTC	CSVGPTDNSYNEQFF
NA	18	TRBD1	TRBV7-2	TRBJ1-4	TGTGCCAGCAGCATAAGACAGGGGGGAGGAACAACTAATGAAAAACTGTTTTTT	CASSIRQGGGTTNEKLFF
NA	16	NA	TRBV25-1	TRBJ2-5	TGTGCCAGCCAGTCCCAGATCCGGGACCCCCAAGAGACCCAGTACTTC	CASQSQIRDPQETQYF
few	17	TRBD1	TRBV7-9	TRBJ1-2	TGTGCCAGCAGCTCATCGAGACAGGGGTTAGGGTTCTATGGCTACACCTTC	CASSSSRQGLGFYGYTF
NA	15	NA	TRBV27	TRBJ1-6	TGTGCCAGCAGTTCGGAGGGGCCACTGAATTCACCCCTCCACTTT	CASSSEGPLNSPLHF
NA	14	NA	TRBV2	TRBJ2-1	TGTGCCAGCAGTGACGGGACAACCTACAATGAGCAGTTCTTC	CASSDGTTYNEQFF
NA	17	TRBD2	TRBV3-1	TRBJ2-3	TGTGCCAGCAGCCAGATGGGACTAGTTGGCGTCACAGATACGCAGTATTTT	CASSQMGLVGVTDTQYF
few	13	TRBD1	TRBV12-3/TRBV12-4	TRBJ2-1	TGTGCCAGCAGCCCTCGACAGGGGGCAGAGCAGTTCTTC	CASSPRQGAEQFF
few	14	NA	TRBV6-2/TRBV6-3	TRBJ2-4	TGTGCCAGCAGTTACTCGAGGCAGTATGTCATTCAGTACTTC	CASSYSRQYVIQYF
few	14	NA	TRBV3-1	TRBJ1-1	TGTGCCAGCAGCGCCCGGGCTATGAACACTGAAGCTTTCTTT	CASSARAMNTEAFF
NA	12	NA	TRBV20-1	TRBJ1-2	TGCAGTGCTAGCTCTACCACCTATGGCTACACCTTC	CSASSTTYGYTF
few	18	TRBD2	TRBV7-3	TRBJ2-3	TGTGCCAGCAGTCCCCCCCCTTCGAGCGGGAAATACACAGATACGCAGTATTTT	CASSPPPSSGKYTDTQYF
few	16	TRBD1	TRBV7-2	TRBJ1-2	TGTGCCAGCAGCTCTGCATCGGGGGGACAGGTAGACGGCTACACCTTC	CASSSASGGQVDGYTF
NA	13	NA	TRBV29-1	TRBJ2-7	TGCAGCGTTGGTTCGGCCCAAACCTACGAGCAGTACTTC	CSVGSAQTYEQYF
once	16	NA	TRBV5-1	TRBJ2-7	TGCGCCAGCAGCCCGGGACATGGATTATACTCCTACGAGCAGTACTTC	CASSPGHGLYSYEQYF
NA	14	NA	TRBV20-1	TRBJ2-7	TGCAGTGCTAGGACTAGTTTCCTAGGGGGCGAGCAGTACTTC	CSARTSFLGGEQYF
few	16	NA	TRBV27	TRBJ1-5	TGTGCCAGCATTTCAGGCGTCACAGTGCCAAATCAGCCCCAGCATTTT	CASISGVTVPNQPQHF
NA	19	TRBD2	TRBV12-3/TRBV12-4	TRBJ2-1	TGTGCCAGCAGTTTAAGGGGGACTAGCGGGGGCTACTCCTACAATGAGCAGTTCTTC	CASSLRGTSGGYSYNEQFF
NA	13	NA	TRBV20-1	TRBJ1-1	TGCAGTGCGGGGACCCTGGGAAACGCTGAAGCTTTCTTT	CSAGTLGNAEAFF
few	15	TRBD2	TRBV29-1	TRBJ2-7	TGCAGCGTTGAAGGGCCGGGACTAGAGCTCTACGAGCAGTACTTC	CSVEGPGLELYEQYF
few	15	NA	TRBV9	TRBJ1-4	TGTGCCACCGAAGGAGGCAGGGACAATGGTGAAAAACTGTTTTTT	CATEGGRDNGEKLFF
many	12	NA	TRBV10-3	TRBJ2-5	TGTGCCATCAGTTTGGCCCTGGGGACCCAGTACTTC	CAISLALGTQYF
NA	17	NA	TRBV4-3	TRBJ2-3	TGCGCCAGCAGCCAAGAAACCGGGACTTGGGGCACAGATACGCAGTATTTT	CASSQETGTWGTDTQYF
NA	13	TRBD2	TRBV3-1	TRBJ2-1	TGTGCCAGCAGCCATCCCGGGGGGGGGAGGAGGTTCTTC	CASSHPGGGRRFF
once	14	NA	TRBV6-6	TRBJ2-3	TGTGCCAGCAGTTACATGGTGAACACAGATACGCAGTATTTT	CASSYMVNTDTQYF
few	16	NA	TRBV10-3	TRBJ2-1	TGTGCCATCAGTGAACACGGGGTCGACTCTCGGAATGAGCAGTTCTTC	CAISEHGVDSRNEQFF
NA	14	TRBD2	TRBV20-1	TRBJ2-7	TGCAGTGCTAGGGGGACTAGCGGATTCGGCGAGCAGTACTTC	CSARGTSGFGEQYF
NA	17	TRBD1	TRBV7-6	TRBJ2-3	TGTGCCAGCAGCCCAGGACCAGGGACAGGCTTGGCAGATACGCAGTATTTT	CASSPGPGTGLADTQYF
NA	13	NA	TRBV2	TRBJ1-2	TGTGCCAGCAGAAGCCGGGACATCTATGGCTACACCTTC	CASRSRDIYGYTF
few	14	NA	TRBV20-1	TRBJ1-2	TGCAGTGCTAGTGACAACGGAAATTTCTATGGCTACACCTTC	CSASDNGNFYGYTF
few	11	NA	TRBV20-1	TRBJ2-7	TGCAGTGCTAGAGAAGGGGTCGAGCAGTACTTC	CSAREGVEQYF
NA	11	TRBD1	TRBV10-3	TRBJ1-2	TGTGCCATCAGTGGAGGGGGCGGCTACACCTTC	CAISGGGGYTF
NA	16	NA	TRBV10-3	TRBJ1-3	TGTGCCATCAGTGAGTCCCGAGGAGGGTCTGGAAACACCATATATTTT	CAISESRGGSGNTIYF
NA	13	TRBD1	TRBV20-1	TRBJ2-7	TGCAGTGCGGGGGGACAGGACTCCTACGAGCAGTACTTC	CSAGGQDSYEQYF
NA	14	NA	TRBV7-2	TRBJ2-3	TGTGCCAGCAGCTTAGTCCCTTGGAGGGATACGCAGTATTTT	CASSLVPWRDTQYF
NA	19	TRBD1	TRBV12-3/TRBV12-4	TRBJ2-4	TGTGCCAGCAGTTCGGCCCTTGGGGGCACCGGGACAGTACCCTACGAGCGGTACTTC	CASSSALGGTGTVPYERYF
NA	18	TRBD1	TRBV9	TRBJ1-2	TGTGCCAGCAGCGTAGTGGGGGACAGTGCGTGGGATATAAATGGCTACACCTTC	CASSVVGDSAWDINGYTF
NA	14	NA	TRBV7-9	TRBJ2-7	TGTGCCAGCAGCCAAACGGGGACCCTAGACGAGCAGTACTTC	CASSQTGTLDEQYF
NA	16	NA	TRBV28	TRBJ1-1	TGTGCCAGCAGTAACACCTTCGACAGTTCGAACACTGAAGCTTTCTTT	CASSNTFDSSNTEAFF